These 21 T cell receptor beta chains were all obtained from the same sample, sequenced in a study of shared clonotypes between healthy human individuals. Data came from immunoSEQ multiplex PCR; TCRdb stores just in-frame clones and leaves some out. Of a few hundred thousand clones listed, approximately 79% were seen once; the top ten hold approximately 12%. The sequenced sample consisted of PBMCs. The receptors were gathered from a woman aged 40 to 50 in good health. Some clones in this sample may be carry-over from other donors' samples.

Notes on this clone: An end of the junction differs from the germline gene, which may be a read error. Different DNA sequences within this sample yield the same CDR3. CDR3 in amino acids: CASSLAADTDTQYF. The CDR3 DNA follows: TGTGCCAGCAGCCTAGCAGCAGACACAGATACGCAGTATTTT. The chain is built from TRBV7-9 and TRBJ2-3; the D gene is possibly TRBD2 (5 bases). The CDR3 covers 14 residues. The germline CDR1 and CDR2 sequences are SEHNR and FQNEAQ (reference sequence).

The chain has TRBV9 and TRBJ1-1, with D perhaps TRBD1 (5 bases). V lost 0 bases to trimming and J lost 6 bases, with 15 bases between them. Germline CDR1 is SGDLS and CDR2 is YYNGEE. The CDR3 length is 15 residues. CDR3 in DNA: TGTGCCAGCAGCGTAGATGCTGGCCAGGGCGCTGAAGCTTTCTTT. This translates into CASSVDAGQGAEAFF.

The CDR3 spells CASRLSLDRGRPIYTF. The DNA for the CDR3 is TGTGCCAGCAGGCTCTCATTGGACAGGGGCCGCCCAATCTACACCTTC. The chain couples TRBV28 to TRBJ1-2; 9 bases match TRBD1. CDR1 MDHEN and CDR2 SYDVKM come from the germline V gene. The CDR3 has 16 residues. The J segment lost 10 bases and the V segment lost 6 bases, leaving 18 bases of the junction unmatched.

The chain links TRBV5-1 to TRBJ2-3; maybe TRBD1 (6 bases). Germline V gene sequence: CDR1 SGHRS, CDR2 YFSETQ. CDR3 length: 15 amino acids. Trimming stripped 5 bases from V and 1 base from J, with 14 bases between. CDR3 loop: CASRDPRQGTDTQYF. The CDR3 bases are TGCGCCAGCAGGGACCCGAGACAGGGCACAGATACGCAGTATTTT.

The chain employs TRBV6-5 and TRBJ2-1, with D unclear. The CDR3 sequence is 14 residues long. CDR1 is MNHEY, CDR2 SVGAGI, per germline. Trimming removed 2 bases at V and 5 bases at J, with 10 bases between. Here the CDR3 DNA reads TGTGCCAGCAGTTACAAAGGTGGCAACAATGAGCAGTTCTTC. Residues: CASSYKGGNNEQFF.

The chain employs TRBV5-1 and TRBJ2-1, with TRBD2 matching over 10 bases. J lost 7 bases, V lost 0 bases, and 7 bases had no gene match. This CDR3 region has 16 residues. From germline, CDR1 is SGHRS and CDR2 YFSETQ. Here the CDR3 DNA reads TGCGCCAGCAGCTTGGCCACCTTTAGCGGGGGGAATGAGCAGTTCTTC. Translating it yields CASSLATFSGGNEQFF.

DNA of the CDR3: TGTGCCAGCACTGGCGGGAGGGCTGGGGGCGGGGAGCTGTTTTTT. Protein sequence: CASTGGRAGGGELFF. V and J are TRBV28 and TRBJ2-2, with 9 bases matching TRBD2. The J segment lost 7 bases and the V segment lost 7 bases, leaving 10 bases of the junction unmatched. This CDR3 spans 15 amino acids. Per germline, CDR1 MDHEN and CDR2 SYDVKM.

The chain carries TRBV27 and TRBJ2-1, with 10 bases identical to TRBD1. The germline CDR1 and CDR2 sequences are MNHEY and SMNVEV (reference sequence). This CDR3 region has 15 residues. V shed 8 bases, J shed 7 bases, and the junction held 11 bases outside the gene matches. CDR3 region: CASGSDRGQRNEQFF. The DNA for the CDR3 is TGTGCCAGCGGATCAGACAGGGGGCAGAGAAATGAGCAGTTCTTC.

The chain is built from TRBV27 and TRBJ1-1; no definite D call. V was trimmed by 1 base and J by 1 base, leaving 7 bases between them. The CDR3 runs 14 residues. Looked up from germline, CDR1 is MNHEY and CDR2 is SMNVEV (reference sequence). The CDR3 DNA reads TGTGCCAGCAGTTTATTGGCGTCGAACACTGAAGCTTTCTTT. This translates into CASSLLASNTEAFF.

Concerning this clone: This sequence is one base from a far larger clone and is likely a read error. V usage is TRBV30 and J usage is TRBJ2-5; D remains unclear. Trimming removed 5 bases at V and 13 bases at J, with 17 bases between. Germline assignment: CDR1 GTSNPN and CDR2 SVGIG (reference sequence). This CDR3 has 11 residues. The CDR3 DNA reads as TGTGCCTGGGAACGTAACTACGAGCGGTACTTC. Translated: CAWERNYERYF.

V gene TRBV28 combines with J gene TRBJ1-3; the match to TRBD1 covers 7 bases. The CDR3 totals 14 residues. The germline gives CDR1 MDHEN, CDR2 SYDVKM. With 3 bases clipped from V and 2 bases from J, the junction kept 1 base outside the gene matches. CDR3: CASSFDRAGNTIYF. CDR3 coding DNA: TGTGCCAGCAGTTTCGACAGGGCTGGAAACACCATATATTTT. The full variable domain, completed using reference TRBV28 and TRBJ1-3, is DVKVTQSSRYLVKRTGEKVFLECVQDMDHENMFWYRQDPGLGLRLIYFSYDVKMKEKGDIPEGYSVSREKKERFSLILESASTNQTSMYLCASSFDRAGNTIYFGEGSWLTVV.

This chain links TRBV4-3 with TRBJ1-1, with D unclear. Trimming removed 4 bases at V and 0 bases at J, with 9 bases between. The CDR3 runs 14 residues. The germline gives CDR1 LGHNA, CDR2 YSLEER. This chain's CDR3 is CASSPSSLNTEAFF. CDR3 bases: TGCGCCAGCAGCCCTAGTTCACTGAACACTGAAGCTTTCTTT.

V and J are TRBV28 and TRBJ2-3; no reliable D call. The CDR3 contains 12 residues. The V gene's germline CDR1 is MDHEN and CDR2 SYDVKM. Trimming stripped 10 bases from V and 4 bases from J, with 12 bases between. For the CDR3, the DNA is TGTGCCACCCTCGGCCAGGCAGATACGCAGTATTTT. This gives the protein CATLGQADTQYF.

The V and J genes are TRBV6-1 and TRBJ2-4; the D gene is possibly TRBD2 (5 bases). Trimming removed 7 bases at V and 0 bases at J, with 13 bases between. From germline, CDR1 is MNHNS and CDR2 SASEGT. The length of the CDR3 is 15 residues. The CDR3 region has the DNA TGTGCCAGCACCGGGAACTCACTAGCCAAAAACATTCAGTACTTC. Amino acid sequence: CASTGNSLAKNIQYF.

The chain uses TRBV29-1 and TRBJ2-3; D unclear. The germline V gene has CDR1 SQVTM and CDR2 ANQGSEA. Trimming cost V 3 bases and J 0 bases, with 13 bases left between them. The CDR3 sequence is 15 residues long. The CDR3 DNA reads TGCAGCGTTGATATGGCCTTACCAAGCACAGATACGCAGTATTTT. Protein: CSVDMALPSTDTQYF.

The CDR3 region has the DNA TGCGCCAGCAGCCAAGACACTAGCGGGAGGGCCATAGATACGCAGTATTTT. This encodes CASSQDTSGRAIDTQYF. The V call is TRBV4-3, the J call TRBJ2-3; 13 nucleotides line up with TRBD2. V shed 0 bases, J shed 5 bases, and the junction held 5 bases outside the gene matches. This CDR3 region has 17 residues. CDR1 is LGHNA and CDR2 is YSLEER in the germline V gene.

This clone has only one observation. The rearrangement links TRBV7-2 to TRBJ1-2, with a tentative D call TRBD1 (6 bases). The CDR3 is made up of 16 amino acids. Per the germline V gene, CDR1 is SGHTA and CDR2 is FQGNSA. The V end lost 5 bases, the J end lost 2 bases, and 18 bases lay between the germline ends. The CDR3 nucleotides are TGTGCCAGCAGCCCCCGTGGGGGGCAGTCCAACTATGGCTACACCTTC. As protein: CASSPRGGQSNYGYTF.

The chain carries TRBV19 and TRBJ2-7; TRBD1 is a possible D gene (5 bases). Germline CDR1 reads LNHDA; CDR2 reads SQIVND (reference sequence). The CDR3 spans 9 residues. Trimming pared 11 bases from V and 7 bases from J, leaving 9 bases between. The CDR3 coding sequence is TGTGCCCTCTCAGGGGAGCAGTACTTC. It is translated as CALSGEQYF.

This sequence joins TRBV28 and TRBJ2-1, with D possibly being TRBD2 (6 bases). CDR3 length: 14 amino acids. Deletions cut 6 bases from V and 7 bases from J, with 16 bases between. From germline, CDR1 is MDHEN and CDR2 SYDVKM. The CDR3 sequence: CASRGDGGSNEQFF. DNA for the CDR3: TGTGCCAGCAGGGGGGATGGGGGGTCAAATGAGCAGTTCTTC. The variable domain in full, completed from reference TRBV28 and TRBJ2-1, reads DVKVTQSSRYLVKRTGEKVFLECVQDMDHENMFWYRQDPGLGLRLIYFSYDVKMKEKGDIPEGYSVSREKKERFSLILESASTNQTSMYLCASRGDGGSNEQFFGPGTRLTVL.

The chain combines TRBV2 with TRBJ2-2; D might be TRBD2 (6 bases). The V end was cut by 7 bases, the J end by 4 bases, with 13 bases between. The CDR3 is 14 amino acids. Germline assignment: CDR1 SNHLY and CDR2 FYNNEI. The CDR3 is CASTGDSPTGELFF. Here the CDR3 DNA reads TGTGCCAGCACCGGGGACTCTCCCACCGGGGAGCTGTTTTTT.

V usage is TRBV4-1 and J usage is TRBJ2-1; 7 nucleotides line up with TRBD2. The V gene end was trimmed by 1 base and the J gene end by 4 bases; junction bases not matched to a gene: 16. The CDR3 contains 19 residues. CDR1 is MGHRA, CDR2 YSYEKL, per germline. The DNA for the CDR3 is TGCGCCAGCAGCCAAGTTTTAGAGGGAAAACTAGCGTGGTACAATGAGCAGTTCTTC. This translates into CASSQVLEGKLAWYNEQFF.